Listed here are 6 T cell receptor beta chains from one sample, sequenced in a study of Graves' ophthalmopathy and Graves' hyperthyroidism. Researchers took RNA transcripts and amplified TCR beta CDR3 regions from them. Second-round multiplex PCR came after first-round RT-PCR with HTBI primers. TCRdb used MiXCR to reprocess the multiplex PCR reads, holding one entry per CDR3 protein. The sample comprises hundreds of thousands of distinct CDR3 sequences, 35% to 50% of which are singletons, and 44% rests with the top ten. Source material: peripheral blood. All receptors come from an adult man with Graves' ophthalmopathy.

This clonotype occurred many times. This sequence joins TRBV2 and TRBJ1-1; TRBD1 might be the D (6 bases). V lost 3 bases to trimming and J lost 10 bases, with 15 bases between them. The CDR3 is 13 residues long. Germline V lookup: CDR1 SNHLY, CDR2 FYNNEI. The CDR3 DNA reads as TGTGCCAGCAGTGAGCTTGGGGGGCTAGTAGCTTTCTTT. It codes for CASSELGGLVAFF.

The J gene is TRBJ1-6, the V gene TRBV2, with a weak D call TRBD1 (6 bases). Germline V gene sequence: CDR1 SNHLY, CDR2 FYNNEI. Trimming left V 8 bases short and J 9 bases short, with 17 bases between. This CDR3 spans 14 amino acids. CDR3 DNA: TGTGCCAGCCGCCCAACAGGGCTCGGTTCACCCCTCCACTTT. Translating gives CASRPTGLGSPLHF. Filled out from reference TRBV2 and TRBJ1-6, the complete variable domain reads EPEVTQTPSHQVTQMGQEVILRCVPISNHLYFYWYRQILGQKVEFLVSFYNNEISEKSEIFDDQFSVERPDGSNFTLKIRSTKLEDSAMYFCASRPTGLGSPLHFGNGTRLTVT.

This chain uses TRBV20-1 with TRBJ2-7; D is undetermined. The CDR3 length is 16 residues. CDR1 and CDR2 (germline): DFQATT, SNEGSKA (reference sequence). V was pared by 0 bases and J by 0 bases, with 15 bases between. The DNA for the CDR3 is TGCAGTGCTAGAGACCAAACCGATTTAACCTCCTACGAGCAGTACTTC. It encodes CSARDQTDLTSYEQYF.

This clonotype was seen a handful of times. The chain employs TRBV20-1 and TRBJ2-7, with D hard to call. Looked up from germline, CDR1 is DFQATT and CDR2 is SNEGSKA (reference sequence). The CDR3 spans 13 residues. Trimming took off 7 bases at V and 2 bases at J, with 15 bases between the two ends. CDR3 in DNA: TGCAGTGGCTCACCGGGTCCTACCTACGAGCAGTACTTC. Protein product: CSGSPGPTYEQYF.

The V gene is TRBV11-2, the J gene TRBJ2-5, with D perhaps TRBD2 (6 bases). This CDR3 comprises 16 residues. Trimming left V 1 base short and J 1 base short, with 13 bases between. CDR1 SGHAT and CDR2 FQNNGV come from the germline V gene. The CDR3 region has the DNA TGTGCCAGCAGCTTAGGACTAGGCTTCACCCAAGAGACCCAGTACTTC. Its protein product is CASSLGLGFTQETQYF.

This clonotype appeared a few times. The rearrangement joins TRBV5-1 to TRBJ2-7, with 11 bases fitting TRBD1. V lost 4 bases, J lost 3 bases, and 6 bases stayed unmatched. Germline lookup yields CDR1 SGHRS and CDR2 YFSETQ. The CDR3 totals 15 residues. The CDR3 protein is CASSPVGTGGYEQYF. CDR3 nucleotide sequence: TGCGCCAGCAGCCCGGTAGGGACAGGGGGCTACGAGCAGTACTTC. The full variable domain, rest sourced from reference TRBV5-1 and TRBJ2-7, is KAGVTQTPRYLIKTRGQQVTLSCSPISGHRSVSWYQQTPGQGLQFLFEYFSETQRNKGNFPGRFSGRQFSNSRSEMNVSTLELGDSALYLCASSPVGTGGYEQYFGPGTRLTVT.